A single sample is the source of the 6 T cell receptor beta chains below, sequenced in a study of CXCR3-negative and CXCR3-positive naive CD8 T cells (dated by TCRdb to about 2019). No cognate antigen is known for these TCRs. TCRdb lists the instrument as NextSeq 550. The Human TCR Profiling Kit (MiLaboratory) was used to make UMI-labeled 5' RACE TRB cDNA libraries. After the reads were reprocessed by TCRdb, one entry was made per CDR3 protein sequence, with no DNA. This sample's records show approximately 48,000 distinct CDR3 sequences. The top ten hold roughly 0.59% of the sample. Findings and caveats that apply to the study as a whole: Compared with CXCR3-negative naive cells, CXCR3-positive naive cells had TRB CDR3s with higher hydrophobicity (lower Kidera factor 4), lower energy, and higher strength and volume indices.

Sequencing used naive CXCR3+ CD8+ T cells from blood. The intended sense of this specimen's cell subset or site label: CD45RO-CCR7+CD27+CD95- naive CD8+ T cells expressing CXCR3 (TNR3+). The receptors stem from a human donor in good health. Some clones in this sample may be carry-over from other donors' samples.

CDR3 sequence reads: CASSSTGMYNEQFF. The V gene is TRBV7-9, the J gene TRBJ2-1; TCRdb outputs TRBD1, but without DNA this stays unchecked. Germline V gene data show CDR1 as SEHNR and CDR2 as FQNEAQ (reference sequence). The CDR3 loop spans 14 amino acids.

The gene calls are TRBV7-8 and TRBJ1-2; TCRdb's D call, TRBD1, is unchecked because there is no DNA. Germline V gives CDR1 SGHVS, CDR2 FQNEAQ. CDR3 length: 16 amino acids. CDR3 in amino acids: CASSFVAGTASYGYTF.

CDR3 region: CASRRPGGVTDTQYF. J is TRBJ2-3 and V is TRBV28; TCRdb indicates TRBD1, and absent DNA this call remains unverified. The CDR3 contains 15 residues. The germline gives CDR1 MDHEN, CDR2 SYDVKM. Filled out from reference TRBV28 and TRBJ2-3, the complete variable domain reads DVKVTQSSRYLVKRTGEKVFLECVQDMDHENMFWYRQDPGLGLRLIYFSYDVKMKEKGDIPEGYSVSREKKERFSLILESASTNQTSMYLCASRRPGGVTDTQYFGPGTRLTVL.

The chain recombines TRBV11-2 with TRBJ2-5; TCRdb returns TRBD1, unconfirmable since there is no DNA. The CDR3 is made up of 12 amino acids. Germline loops: CDR1 SGHAT, CDR2 FQNNGV. The CDR3 protein is CASSGGWETQYF.

The chain joins TRBV6-5 to TRBJ2-7; without DNA, the TCRdb call of TRBD1 cannot be checked. Germline V gives CDR1 MNHEY, CDR2 SVGAGI. There are 13 residues in the CDR3. CDR3 amino acids: CASQGTAWGEQYF.

The CDR3 is CSVEDGRYSTYAQNF. The chain is built from TRBV29-1 and TRBJ2-3. Germline values: CDR1 SQVTM, CDR2 ANQGSEA. The CDR3 has 15 residues.